The 18 T cell receptor beta chains below were found in one sample sequenced in a study of blood T cells in healthy people across ages (dated by TCRdb to between 2015 and 2016). Receptor libraries were prepared by 5' RACE. Reads for this sample came from an Illumina HiSeq 2500. A second PCR of 7 to 11 cycles was performed with a sample-barcoded 5' primer and a J-beta primer mix. TCRdb passed the public sequencing reads through fastp at Q25 and MiXCR, retaining productive beta sequences. For every CDR3 protein sequence, its rows merge into one entry that carries the most common genes and DNA. This sample holds approximately 1.5 million distinct CDR3 sequences; about 31% were observed only once. Of the sample, roughly 10% is held by the ten largest clones. Material for sequencing was blood. These receptors were obtained from a woman in her 30s in good health.

CDR3 residues: CASSSDLVGHTDTQYF. The CDR3 coding sequence is TGTGCCAGCAGCTCCGACTTGGTGGGACACACAGATACGCAGTATTTT. V is TRBV11-2 and J is TRBJ2-3; D possibly corresponds to TRBD1 (6 bases). Deletions cut 4 bases from V and 2 bases from J, with 16 bases between. This CDR3 is built from 16 residues. Germline V gene sequence: CDR1 SGHAT, CDR2 FQNNGV. The variable domain in full, completed from reference TRBV11-2 and TRBJ2-3, reads EAGVAQSPRYKIIEKRQSVAFWCNPISGHATLYWYQQILGQGPKLLIQFQNNGVVDDSQLPKDRFSAERLKGVDSTLKIQPAKLEDSAVYLCASSSDLVGHTDTQYFGPGTRLTVL.

This clonotype was picked up a small number of times. The rearrangement joins TRBV18 to TRBJ2-1, with D perhaps TRBD2 (5 bases). The CDR3 consists of 17 residues. With 6 bases removed from V and 0 bases from J, the gap between germline ends came to 18 bases. Germline loops: CDR1 KGHSH, CDR2 LQKENI. The CDR3 loop reads CASSWTQRISSYNEQFF. The CDR3 DNA follows: TGTGCCAGCTCCTGGACCCAGCGGATAAGCTCCTACAATGAGCAGTTCTTC. Using reference TRBV18 and TRBJ2-1 for the parts outside the CDR3, the full variable domain is NAGVMQNPRHLVRRRGQEARLRCSPMKGHSHVYWYRQLPEEGLKFMVYLQKENIIDESGMPKERFSAEFPKEGPSILRIQQVVRGDSAAYFCASSWTQRISSYNEQFFGPGTRLTVL.

This clonotype was counted a few times. This chain uses TRBV20-1 with TRBJ2-5; 9 nucleotides agree with TRBD2. The CDR3 is made up of 11 amino acids. Looked up from germline, CDR1 is DFQATT and CDR2 is SNEGSKA (reference sequence). The CDR3 region has the DNA TGCAGATGCGGGGGGGCAGAGACCCAGTACTTC. Its protein product is CRCGGAETQYF.

The chain is built from TRBV2 and TRBJ2-3, with 7 bases aligning to TRBD2. V lost 6 bases, J lost 2 bases, and 8 bases stayed unmatched. Per the germline V gene, CDR1 is SNHLY and CDR2 is FYNNEI. There are 15 residues in the CDR3. CDR3 bases: TGTGCCAGCAGCACGGGACTATTAGTCACAGATACGCAGTATTTT. This translates into CASSTGLLVTDTQYF.

This clonotype was observed once. Since a much larger clone is just one base distant, this may be a read error. This chain joins TRBV7-9 and TRBJ2-6, with D perhaps matching TRBD2 (5 bases). The CDR3 length is 16 residues. Germline V CDR1 and CDR2: SEHNR, FQNEAQ (reference sequence). V lost 5 bases and J 0 bases, leaving 11 bases between the germline ends. CDR3 loop: CASSHLAGSGANVLTF. DNA of the CDR3: TGTGCCAGCAGCCATCTAGCCGGCTCTGGGGCCAACGTCCTGACTTTC. The full variable domain, rest sourced from reference TRBV7-9 and TRBJ2-6, is DTGVSQNPRHKITKRGQNVTFRCDPISEHNRLYWYRQTLGQGPEFLTYFQNEAQLEKSRLLSDRFSAERPKGSFSTLEIQRTEQGDSAMYLCASSHLAGSGANVLTFGAGSRLTVL.

The J gene is TRBJ2-7, the V gene TRBV14, with D tentatively TRBD1 (6 bases). The CDR3 is 14 residues long. Germline V gene lookup returns CDR1 SGHDN and CDR2 FVKESK. The ends were cut back, 0 bases at V and 7 bases at J, with 13 bases in the middle. CDR3 amino acids: CASSQDLTGREQYF. DNA for the CDR3: TGTGCCAGCAGCCAAGATCTGACAGGACGGGAGCAGTACTTC.

The gene calls are TRBV29-1 and TRBJ2-7; TRBD2 agrees at 8 bases. The germline CDR1 and CDR2 sequences are SQVTM and ANQGSEA. The CDR3 runs to 14 residues. The V gene end was trimmed by 7 bases and the J gene end by 1 base; junction bases not matched to a gene: 9. This CDR3 is CSDGGLVDSYEQYF. The CDR3 bases are TGCAGCGACGGGGGACTAGTGGATTCCTACGAGCAGTACTTC.

V gene TRBV20-1 combines with J gene TRBJ1-2; D ambiguous. CDR3 length: 13 amino acids. The V end lost 0 bases, the J end lost 7 bases, and 12 bases lay between the germline ends. Germline loops: CDR1 DFQATT, CDR2 SNEGSKA (reference sequence). The CDR3 loop is CSARDPRTGGYTF. The CDR3 DNA reads as TGCAGTGCTAGAGATCCTCGTACCGGTGGCTACACCTTC.

The genes are TRBV20-1 and TRBJ2-1; 8 bases map to TRBD1. From germline, CDR1 is DFQATT and CDR2 SNEGSKA (reference sequence). The CDR3 sequence is 15 residues long. The V and J ends lost 2 bases and 8 bases, in that order; junction bases with no gene match: 11. The CDR3 reads CSARSRDRGHHEQFF. For the CDR3, the DNA is TGCAGTGCTAGATCCCGAGACAGGGGACATCATGAGCAGTTCTTC.

Only a few counts were recorded for this clonotype. The chain is built from TRBV5-6 and TRBJ2-3; TRBD1 or TRBD2 may be the D gene (7 bases each). V dropped 4 bases and J dropped 10 bases, with 16 bases sitting between them. Germline V gives CDR1 SGHDT, CDR2 YYEEEE. This CDR3 has 13 residues. The CDR3 reads CASSLAGDSPQYF. The CDR3 nucleotides are TGTGCCAGCAGCCTGGCGGGGGACAGCCCGCAGTATTTT. The complete variable domain, with remaining parts taken from reference TRBV5-6 and TRBJ2-3, reads DAGVTQSPTHLIKTRGQQVTLRCSPKSGHDTVSWYQQALGQGPQFIFQYYEEEERQRGNFPDRFSGHQFPNYSSELNVNALLLGDSALYLCASSLAGDSPQYFGPGTRLTVL.

A few counts support this clonotype. CDR3 nucleotide sequence: TGTGCCAGCAGTCCAGGACAGGGGTACCTTGAAGCTTTCTTT. Translated, it gives CASSPGQGYLEAFF. V is TRBV12-3 or TRBV12-4 and J is TRBJ1-1; 9 bases agree with TRBD1. The CDR3 consists of 14 residues. The junction had 8 bases not matched to a gene; V was cut back by 5 bases and J by 7 bases.

This clonotype was recorded a few times. The V call is TRBV4-1, the J call TRBJ1-6, with 9 bases that match TRBD1. This CDR3 comprises 16 residues. Germline V gives CDR1 MGHRA, CDR2 YSYEKL. The trim removed 2 bases at V and 9 bases at J, leaving 8 bases unmatched. CDR3 nucleotides: TGCGCCAGCAGCCAACTGCCGGGACAGGGTGGTTCACCCCTCCACTTT. It is translated as CASSQLPGQGGSPLHF.

This clonotype was seen a handful of times. The chain combines TRBV7-9 with TRBJ2-5, with D tentatively TRBD2 (5 bases). The CDR3 is made up of 14 amino acids. From germline, CDR1 is SEHNR and CDR2 FQNEAQ (reference sequence). The V gene lost 10 bases and the J gene lost 2 bases, with 17 bases spanning the gap. CDR3 bases: TGTGCCACCCAAACTCACGGGGTTCAAGAGACCCAGTACTTC. Amino acids: CATQTHGVQETQYF.

This clonotype was detected only a few times. The chain recombines TRBV28 with TRBJ1-4; D possibly corresponds to TRBD1 (5 bases). Germline V CDR1 and CDR2: MDHEN, SYDVKM. The CDR3 runs to 15 residues. The ends were cut back, 1 base at V and 8 bases at J, with 14 bases in the middle. This CDR3 is CASSLSGRVGEKLFF. The CDR3 DNA sequence: TGTGCCAGCAGTTTATCTGGCAGGGTGGGCGAAAAACTGTTTTTT.

As to this clonotype: The junction does not match germline at one end; this may be a read error. This chain uses TRBV20-1 with TRBJ2-7; 8 bases map to TRBD2. The CDR3 is made up of 14 amino acids. Germline CDR1 is DFQATT and CDR2 is SNEGSKA (reference sequence). The CDR3 sequence: CSARGGGISYEQYF. In nucleotides, the CDR3 is TGCAGTGCAAGAGGCGGGGGGATCTCCTACGAGCAGTACTTC.

This clonotype was counted only a few times. The chain couples TRBV7-2 to TRBJ2-1; D not resolved. This CDR3 contains 12 residues. V was cut by 5 bases and J by 10 bases, with 12 bases left in between. CDR1 SGHTA and CDR2 FQGNSA come from the germline V gene. This chain's CDR3 is CASSPAHWEQFF. The CDR3 DNA reads TGTGCCAGCAGCCCGGCCCATTGGGAGCAGTTCTTC.

Only a few counts were recorded for this clonotype. The genes are TRBV15 and TRBJ2-7; D is unresolved. Trimming pared 5 bases from V and 7 bases from J, leaving 18 bases between. Germline V gives CDR1 LNHNV, CDR2 YYDKDF (reference sequence). The CDR3 runs to 14 residues. This chain's CDR3 is CATSLHSRIGEQYF. The CDR3 DNA reads TGTGCCACCAGCCTACACTCCCGAATAGGGGAGCAGTACTTC.

The gene calls are TRBV7-9 and TRBJ2-1; D may be TRBD2 (6 bases). The CDR3 runs 14 residues. Germline V gene data show CDR1 as SEHNR and CDR2 as FQNEAQ (reference sequence). Trimming cost V 5 bases and J 5 bases, with 13 bases left between them. The CDR3 loop reads CASSEERAHNEQFF. The CDR3 DNA reads as TGTGCCAGCAGCGAGGAGCGGGCCCACAATGAGCAGTTCTTC. Full variable domain (remainder filled in from reference TRBV7-9 and TRBJ2-1): DTGVSQNPRHKITKRGQNVTFRCDPISEHNRLYWYRQTLGQGPEFLTYFQNEAQLEKSRLLSDRFSAERPKGSFSTLEIQRTEQGDSAMYLCASSEERAHNEQFFGPGTRLTVL.